This TCR beta chain was recovered during a study of PD-1 blockade in classical Hodgkin lymphoma. Clones were read by immunoSEQ multiplex PCR, and TCRdb kept only the in-frame ones, dropping some. This table holds around 65,000 clones, around 88% found once. V lost 5 bases and J lost 0, with 8 bases in between. Germline V gene sequence: CDR1 SGHTA, CDR2 FQGNSA. CDR3 length: 14 residues. No patient escaped relapse after autologous stem cell transplantation, and brentuximab vedotin exposure varied. The sequences come from peripheral blood mononuclear cells (PBMCs), collected at baseline. This clonotype was obtained from a human donor with classical Hodgkin lymphoma. The gene calls are TRBV7-2 and TRBJ2-4; no clear D. In DNA form, the CDR3 reads TGTGCCAGCAGCCTGACGCTAGCCAAAAACATTCAGTACTTC. Its translation is CASSLTLAKNIQYF.